Below, one T cell receptor (beta chain) is given with its context. Its antigen is currently unknown. These data come from a study of cytomegalovirus exposure and HLA in healthy donors. As for the donors, each was a healthy bone marrow donor. Study-wide results and caveats: Within an earlier analysis, most TCR beta V segments proved productive either about 87% or about 30% of the time. Later analysis showed most CMV-associated TCR beta chains appearing HLA-restricted. As immune exposure information, only CMV serostatus was available.

CDR3 length equals 15 residues. V was pared by 1 base and J by 2 bases, with 9 bases between. Germline V CDR1 and CDR2: LGHNT, FRNRAP. PCR employed 60 Vbeta and 13 Jbeta primers. The repertoire was sequenced with immunoSEQ multiplex PCR; TCRdb's copy has only in-frame clones and lacks some. The sample contains fewer than 110,000 clones, more than 75% of which appear only once. The genes are TRBV12-5 and TRBJ1-3; D is possibly TRBD1 (6 bases). Material: PBMCs. The source is a woman in her late teens or twenties in good health and CMV-seropositive. The CDR3 loop reads CASGLGSGAGNTIYF. CDR3 in DNA: TGTGCTAGTGGTTTGGGATCAGGGGCTGGAAACACCATATATTTT.